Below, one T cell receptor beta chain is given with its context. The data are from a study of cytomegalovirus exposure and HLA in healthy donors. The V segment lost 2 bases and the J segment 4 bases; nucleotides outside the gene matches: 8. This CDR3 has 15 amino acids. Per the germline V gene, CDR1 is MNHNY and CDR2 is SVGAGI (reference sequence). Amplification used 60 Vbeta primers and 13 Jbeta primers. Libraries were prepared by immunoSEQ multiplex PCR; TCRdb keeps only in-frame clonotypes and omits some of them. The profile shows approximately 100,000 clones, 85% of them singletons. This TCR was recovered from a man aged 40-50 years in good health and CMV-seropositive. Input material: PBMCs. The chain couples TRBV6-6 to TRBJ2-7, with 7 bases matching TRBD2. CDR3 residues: CASSYNRGVNYEQYF. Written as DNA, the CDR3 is TGTGCCAGCAGTTACAACCGGGGGGTGAATTACGAGCAGTACTTC.